These 15 T cell receptor beta chains came from one sample sequenced in a study of T cell responses to AZD1222 COVID-19 vaccine. TCRdb's copy holds only in-frame clones and misses some; the assay was immunoSEQ multiplex PCR. Of 100,000 or so clones listed, about 87% are singletons. Material: peripheral blood, obtained on day 0 of AZD1222 vaccination. These receptors were obtained from an adult in good health.

The J gene is TRBJ1-2, the V gene TRBV23-1; TRBD1 matches 7 bases. TRBV23-1 is an ORF, with its function uncertain. The V segment lost 8 bases and the J segment 5 bases; nucleotides outside the gene matches: 11. There are 14 residues in the CDR3. DNA for the CDR3: TGCGCCAGCTGTCCCCGGGGCAGGGGGTATGGCTACACCTTC. This sequence encodes CASCPRGRGYGYTF.

The chain employs TRBV19 and TRBJ1-5; a weak D match, TRBD1 (5 bases). The germline V gene encodes CDR1 LNHDA and CDR2 SQIVND (reference sequence). CDR3 size: 16 residues. Between the trimmed V and J ends, which lost 4 bases and 6 bases, there was a span of 19 bases. The CDR3 spells CASSTAIQGGVQPQHF. CDR3 nucleotides: TGTGCCAGTAGTACCGCTATCCAGGGTGGGGTTCAGCCCCAGCATTTT.

The V call is TRBV19, the J call TRBJ2-5; TRBD1 agrees at 8 bases. The J segment lost 5 bases and the V segment lost 5 bases, leaving 4 bases of the junction unmatched. CDR1 is LNHDA and CDR2 is SQIVND in the germline V gene (reference sequence). The CDR3 length is 13 residues. CDR3 in DNA: TGTGCCAGTAGTCCTCAGGGGGCCGAGACCCAGTACTTC. Translation: CASSPQGAETQYF.

This clone occurred once. The chain has TRBV5-8 and TRBJ1-3; unclear D gene. Germline lookup yields CDR1 SGHTS and CDR2 YDEGEE. V lost 0 bases to trimming and J lost 0 bases, with 7 bases between them. The CDR3 sequence is 15 residues long. The chain's CDR3 is CASSLARVSGNTIYF. As DNA, the CDR3 is TGTGCCAGCAGCTTGGCACGCGTCTCTGGAAACACCATATATTTT.

This chain joins TRBV10-3 and TRBJ2-2, with D possibly being TRBD2 (6 bases). Between the trimmed V and J ends, which lost 7 bases and 4 bases, there was a span of 10 bases. CDR3 length equals 13 residues. Germline V lookup: CDR1 ENHRY, CDR2 SYGVKD. The CDR3, as DNA: TGTGCCATCATGGGGACTCCCACCGGGGAGCTGTTTTTT. Residues: CAIMGTPTGELFF.

This chain joins TRBV5-4 and TRBJ1-5; tentatively, D is TRBD1 (5 bases). Trimming stripped 0 bases from V and 4 bases from J, with 11 bases between. Looked up from germline, CDR1 is SGHNT and CDR2 is YYREEE (reference sequence). This CDR3 region has 15 residues. CDR3 loop: CASSLDGGWNQPQHF. The CDR3 DNA reads as TGTGCCAGCAGCTTGGACGGGGGGTGGAATCAGCCCCAGCATTTT.

This clone was observed once. The V and J genes are TRBV3-1 (or the pseudogene TRBV3-2) and TRBJ2-1; no clear D. Germline V lookup: CDR1 LGHDT, CDR2 YNNKEL (reference sequence). V was pared by 1 base and J by 3 bases, with 10 bases between. CDR3 length: 15 residues. CDR3 residues: CASSQVGSVYNEQFF. CDR3 nucleotides: TGTGCCAGCAGCCAAGTGGGCAGCGTCTACAATGAGCAGTTCTTC.

Only a few counts were recorded for this clone. The chain has TRBV28 and TRBJ1-2; D remains unclear. V gave up 7 bases and J gave up 7 bases, with 10 bases separating them. CDR3 size: 11 residues. Germline V gene lookup returns CDR1 MDHEN and CDR2 SYDVKM. The CDR3 DNA sequence: TGTGCCAGCACTTCAGGTATTGGCTACACCTTC. Its translation: CASTSGIGYTF.

The CDR3 protein is CASSPGLGNSPLHF. The CDR3 DNA follows: TGTGCCAGCAGCCCGGGACTGGGCAATTCACCCCTCCACTTT. The rearrangement links TRBV7-9 to TRBJ1-6; TRBD1 is a possible D gene (5 bases). Trimming left V 5 bases short and J 7 bases short, with 12 bases between. In germline, CDR1 is SEHNR, CDR2 FQNEAQ (reference sequence). This CDR3 is built from 14 residues.

The chain couples TRBV2 to TRBJ1-5; D ambiguous. CDR1 and CDR2 from the germline V gene are SNHLY and FYNNEI. This CDR3 comprises 14 residues. V was cut by 3 bases and J by 0 bases, with 6 bases left in between. CDR3 coding DNA: TGTGCCAGCAGTGAGGGTAATAGCAATCAGCCCCAGCATTTT. Translated: CASSEGNSNQPQHF.

V is TRBV6-1 and J is TRBJ2-3; D not resolved. Trimming left V 1 base short and J 13 bases short, with 12 bases between. Per the germline V gene, CDR1 is MNHNS and CDR2 is SASEGT. This CDR3 contains 12 residues. CDR3 in DNA: TGTGCCAGCAGTGAAGACTTGATGCGAGAGTATTTT. It is translated as CASSEDLMREYF.

The chain combines TRBV28 with TRBJ2-7; D possibly corresponds to TRBD1 (5 bases). V lost 4 bases and J lost 12, with 13 bases in between. Looked up from germline, CDR1 is MDHEN and CDR2 is SYDVKM. The CDR3 runs 11 residues. CDR3: CASSSNRNWYF. The CDR3 bases are TGTGCCAGCAGTTCTAACAGGAACTGGTACTTC.

This chain joins TRBV27 and TRBJ2-3, with 10 bases matching TRBD2. The CDR3 consists of 14 residues. V shed 8 bases, J shed 2 bases, and the junction held 4 bases outside the gene matches. Germline V gene sequence: CDR1 MNHEY, CDR2 SMNVEV (reference sequence). Written as DNA, the CDR3 is TGTGCCAGCTCGGGACTAGCGCTCACAGATACGCAGTATTTT. This sequence encodes CASSGLALTDTQYF.

This chain uses TRBV5-1 with TRBJ1-2; maybe TRBD1 (6 bases). Germline loops: CDR1 SGHRS, CDR2 YFSETQ. This CDR3 comprises 15 residues. The ends were cut back, 0 bases at V and 0 bases at J, with 9 bases in the middle. CDR3 sequence: CASSLDGQPNYGYTF. CDR3 DNA sequence: TGCGCCAGCAGCTTGGATGGACAGCCTAACTATGGCTACACCTTC.

The rearrangement uses TRBV7-2 and TRBJ2-3, with a weak D call TRBD2 (6 bases). The CDR3 length is 14 residues. Germline values: CDR1 SGHTA, CDR2 FQGNSA. Trimming removed 5 bases from V and 2 bases from J, with 11 bases in between. The CDR3 here is CASSRDFTTDTQYF. Written as DNA, the CDR3 is TGTGCCAGCAGCCGGGACTTTACCACAGATACGCAGTATTTT. Full variable domain (missing parts from reference TRBV7-2 and TRBJ2-3): GAGVSQSPSNKVTEKGKDVELRCDPISGHTALYWYRQSLGQGLEFLIYFQGNSAPDKSGLPSDRFSAERTGGSVSTLTIQRTQQEDSAVYLCASSRDFTTDTQYFGPGTRLTVL.